This TCR beta chain appears in the sequencing data of a study of beta chain features in type 1 diabetes. Study summary: What patients shared with healthy donors was a similar profile of age, gender and cell yields.

On this clone itself: Its specificity is not known.

Study outcomes and limitations: Patients with type 1 diabetes carried fewer insertions and had more deletions at their VDJ junctions. Cells expressing TCR highly could be over-represented by cDNA sequencing. Significant though moderate, a shortening of TCRB CDR3s appeared in all four CD4+ subsets of Type 1 diabetes patients.

Post-sort purity exceeded 95% for all sorted populations. V was trimmed by 0 bases and J by 5 bases, leaving 7 bases between them. Germline CDR1 KGHSH, CDR2 LQKENI. The length of the CDR3 is 13 residues. Every bit of the isolated RNA underwent reverse transcription, so sequencing read expressed TCRB transcripts. The table came from immunoSEQ multiplex PCR; TCRdb's copy has only in-frame clones and leaves some out. This table holds 250,000 to 300,000 clones, 24% found once. The sequence was obtained from a woman aged 25 to 39 with type 1 diabetes. The rearrangement uses TRBV18 and TRBJ2-5; no clear D gene. Sample: naive CD4+ T cells from blood. The CDR3 loop reads CASSPPTVETQYF. CDR3 bases: TGTGCCAGCTCACCACCTACGGTGGAGACCCAGTACTTC.